Below are 10 T cell receptor beta chains sequenced from a single sample in a study of blood T cell repertoires in COVID-19. Method: immunoSEQ multiplex PCR; TCRdb's copy keeps in-frame clones and lacks some. This sample has 140,000 or so clones; approximately 90% occur once, and the top ten carry 8% to 13%. Sequencing input: peripheral blood. The receptors stem from a woman aged 80 or older with acute or convalescent COVID-19.

This CDR3 reads CASTAGQNTGELFF. CDR3 nucleotides: TGTGCCAGTACGGCAGGACAGAACACCGGGGAGCTGTTTTTT. The V and J genes are TRBV19 and TRBJ2-2; tentatively, D is TRBD1 (5 bases). Germline CDR1 is LNHDA and CDR2 is SQIVND (reference sequence). CDR3 length: 14 residues. V was pared by 7 bases and J by 1 base, with 10 bases between.

The gene calls are TRBV7-9 and TRBJ2-2, with TRBD2 matching 12 bases. This CDR3 has 17 residues. The germline CDR1 and CDR2 sequences are SEHNR and FQNEAQ (reference sequence). The ends lost 5 bases at V and 4 bases at J; junction bases unmatched: 8. Here the CDR3 DNA reads TGTGCCAGCAGCCACCGGACTAGCGGGGACAGCACCGGGGAGCTGTTTTTT. Translation gives CASSHRTSGDSTGELFF.

This rearrangement joins TRBV5-1 to TRBJ2-5; 7 bases align to TRBD1. The V segment lost 0 bases and the J segment 5 bases; nucleotides outside the gene matches: 7. Germline CDR1 and CDR2: SGHRS and YFSETQ. This CDR3 is built from 15 residues. Here the CDR3 reads CASSLERGLGETQYF. The CDR3 DNA follows: TGCGCCAGCAGCTTGGAAAGGGGGCTTGGGGAGACCCAGTACTTC.

The V and J genes are TRBV9 and TRBJ1-6, with a weak D call TRBD1 (6 bases). Germline CDR1 reads SGDLS; CDR2 reads YYNGEE. V was trimmed by 4 bases and J by 5 bases, leaving 16 bases between them. The CDR3 consists of 16 residues. The CDR3 DNA reads TGTGCCAGCAGCCGAGGTGAGCAGGGGCATAATTCACCCCTCCACTTT. Amino acid sequence: CASSRGEQGHNSPLHF.

This chain joins TRBV18 and TRBJ1-5; D is possibly TRBD1 (5 bases). The ends were cut back, 3 bases at V and 2 bases at J, with 20 bases in the middle. This CDR3 has 18 residues. Germline V lookup: CDR1 KGHSH, CDR2 LQKENI. The CDR3 loop is CASSPAPGLGGGNQPQHF. The DNA for the CDR3 is TGTGCCAGCTCACCCGCACCGGGACTCGGAGGAGGCAATCAGCCCCAGCATTTT.

The rearrangement uses TRBV5-1 and TRBJ2-7; weak D call: TRBD1 (6 bases). This CDR3 has 14 amino acids. CDR1 and CDR2 (germline): SGHRS, YFSETQ. V was shortened by 3 bases and J by 4 bases, with 14 bases between the two germline ends. Here the CDR3 DNA reads TGCGCCAGCAGCTGGCTGGGACATTTTTACGAGCAGTACTTC. This gives the protein CASSWLGHFYEQYF.

V usage is TRBV7-3 and J usage is TRBJ2-7; TRBD1 aligns across 11 bases. The V and J ends lost 3 bases and 6 bases, in that order; junction bases with no gene match: 7. Germline V gene sequence: CDR1 SGHTA, CDR2 FQGTGA. CDR3 size: 15 residues. The CDR3 nucleotides are TGTGCCAGCAGCTTCCCCTGGACAGGGGGCTGCGAGCAGTACTTC. Encoded protein: CASSFPWTGGCEQYF.

This chain links TRBV14 with TRBJ2-2; tentatively, D is TRBD2 (6 bases). With 0 bases removed from V and 5 bases from J, the gap between germline ends came to 19 bases. This CDR3 comprises 18 residues. CDR1 and CDR2 (germline): SGHDN, FVKESK. The CDR3: CASSQDRTRRGRTGELFF. The CDR3 DNA sequence: TGTGCCAGCAGCCAAGATCGAACGCGGCGAGGGAGGACCGGGGAGCTGTTTTTT.

V is TRBV3-1 (or the pseudogene TRBV3-2) and J is TRBJ1-2; D not certain. V was trimmed by 6 bases and J by 1 base, leaving 6 bases between them. CDR1 and CDR2 from the germline V gene are LGHDT and YNNKEL (reference sequence). This CDR3 has 12 residues. CDR3 in amino acids: CASSTGNYGYTF. CDR3 nucleotides: TGTGCCAGCAGTACGGGTAACTATGGCTACACCTTC.

This rearrangement joins TRBV5-4 to TRBJ2-3; possibly TRBD1 for D (6 bases). Germline CDR1 reads SGHNT; CDR2 reads YYREEE (reference sequence). V shed 0 bases and J shed 3 bases, with 17 bases lying between them. This CDR3 region has 17 residues. In DNA, the CDR3 is TGTGCCAGCAGCTTGGATGGCAGGGGCACGGGTACAGATACGCAGTATTTT. This codes for CASSLDGRGTGTDTQYF.